The 26 T cell receptor beta chains listed next were all sequenced from one sample in a study of blood T cell repertoires in COVID-19. Clones were sequenced by immunoSEQ multiplex PCR, and TCRdb holds only the in-frame ones, with some missing. The sample has 400,000 or so clones, over 75% seen once. The sample comprised PBMCs or T cells enriched from blood (not recorded which). These receptors were taken from a young man who had recovered from COVID-19.

This chain joins TRBV7-9 and TRBJ2-2, with 7 positions matching TRBD1. Germline V gene data show CDR1 as SEHNR and CDR2 as FQNEAQ (reference sequence). The length of the CDR3 is 15 residues. Trimming took 4 bases from V and 2 from J; bases not matched to a gene: 4. The CDR3: CASSSGTVNTGELFF. Here the CDR3 DNA reads TGTGCCAGCAGCTCCGGGACAGTTAACACCGGGGAGCTGTTTTTT.

This chain connects TRBV5-6 to TRBJ1-1, with 10 positions matching TRBD1. The CDR3 loop spans 16 amino acids. Germline V gives CDR1 SGHDT, CDR2 YYEEEE. Trimming at V came to 4 bases and at J to 3 bases, leaving 9 bases not matched to a gene. In DNA, the CDR3 is TGTGCCAGCAGCCTCCTAGTAGGACAGGGGGACACTGAAGCTTTCTTT. Protein sequence: CASSLLVGQGDTEAFF.

This clone was detected only once. J is TRBJ2-3 and V is TRBV29-1; possibly TRBD2 for D (7 bases). Trimming cost V 7 bases and J 2 bases, with 19 bases left between them. The CDR3 is 15 amino acids. CDR1 is SQVTM, CDR2 ANQGSEA, per germline. CDR3 DNA: TGCAGCGGAGGGGTTCGGGGGGCGGCCACAGATACGCAGTATTTT. Its translation is CSGGVRGAATDTQYF.

The V and J genes are TRBV28 and TRBJ1-4; D ambiguous. Between the trimmed V and J ends, which lost 6 bases and 4 bases, there was a span of 12 bases. The CDR3 is 14 residues long. Germline V gene sequence: CDR1 MDHEN, CDR2 SYDVKM. CDR3 nucleotide sequence: TGTGCCAGCAGCCCCGGGTCCTATAATGAAAAACTGTTTTTT. As protein: CASSPGSYNEKLFF.

This clone was detected only once. This chain links TRBV5-1 with TRBJ2-7, with D possibly TRBD1 on 5 matching bases. Germline values: CDR1 SGHRS, CDR2 YFSETQ. The CDR3 contains 13 residues. The V end lost 4 bases, the J end lost 6 bases, and 14 bases lay between the germline ends. In DNA form, the CDR3 reads TGCGCCAGCAGCCCTGATGTCAGGGCCGAGCAGTACTTC. It encodes CASSPDVRAEQYF.

The chain uses TRBV3-1 (or the pseudogene TRBV3-2) and TRBJ2-5, with 10 bases lining up with TRBD2. Trimming removed 0 bases from V and 5 bases from J; junction bases left unmatched: 6. This CDR3 has 16 residues. CDR1 is LGHDT and CDR2 is YNNKEL in the germline V gene (reference sequence). The CDR3 nucleotides read TGTGCCAGCAGCCAAGATCTAGCGGGAGCGACGGAGACCCAGTACTTC. It specifies CASSQDLAGATETQYF.

The chain employs TRBV7-9 and TRBJ2-1; 8 bases fit TRBD2. CDR3 size: 17 residues. Germline-derived CDR1 and CDR2 are SEHNR and FQNEAQ (reference sequence). Trimming took 2 bases from V and 5 from J; bases not matched to a gene: 11. The CDR3 loop is CASSLLGLAGSHNEQFF. Here the CDR3 DNA reads TGTGCCAGCAGCTTACTTGGGCTAGCGGGTTCTCACAATGAGCAGTTCTTC.

The chain is built from TRBV3-1 (or the pseudogene TRBV3-2) and TRBJ2-5, with D possibly TRBD1 on 6 matching bases. The CDR3 totals 15 residues. Germline CDR1 reads LGHDT; CDR2 reads YNNKEL (reference sequence). V was trimmed by 4 bases and J by 5 bases, leaving 17 bases between them. In nucleotides, the CDR3 is TGTGCCAGCAGCCGAAAACTGGGGGCAGGGGAGACCCAGTACTTC. Its translation is CASSRKLGAGETQYF.

V is TRBV9 and J is TRBJ2-7; possible D gene TRBD2, 6 bases. Germline CDR1 and CDR2: SGDLS and YYNGEE. V was pared by 6 bases and J by 3 bases, with 19 bases between. The CDR3 is 15 residues long. The chain's CDR3 is CASNPFGAEGYEQYF. In nucleotides, the CDR3 is TGTGCCAGCAACCCGTTCGGGGCGGAGGGCTACGAGCAGTACTTC.

The chain recombines TRBV3-1 (or the pseudogene TRBV3-2) with TRBJ2-7, with a tentative D call TRBD2 (6 bases). CDR1 and CDR2 from the germline V gene are LGHDT and YNNKEL (reference sequence). The CDR3 has 14 amino acids. Trimming removed 1 base from V and 3 bases from J, with 10 bases in between. The CDR3 coding sequence is TGTGCCAGCAGCCAAGCCGGGAGTGACTACGAGCAGTACTTC. Amino acids: CASSQAGSDYEQYF.

This clone was seen more than once but under ten times. The CDR3 bases are TGTGCCAACAGAGGGAGGCAGGGAGAGAGGAGGACTGAAGCTTTCTTT. Its protein is CANRGRQGERRTEAFF. J is TRBJ1-1 and V is TRBV27; tentatively, D is TRBD1 (5 bases). V lost 10 bases and J lost 5, with 26 bases in between. The CDR3 contains 16 residues. Germline V gives CDR1 MNHEY, CDR2 SMNVEV (reference sequence).

V and J are TRBV10-3 and TRBJ1-1; D may be TRBD1 (5 bases). The V and J ends lost 4 bases and 10 bases respectively, with 16 bases between them. CDR1 and CDR2 from the germline V gene are ENHRY and SYGVKD. The CDR3 sequence is 13 residues long. The CDR3 DNA follows: TGTGCCATCAGTGTGGGAGGGTTCGGGGCAGCTTTCTTT. Protein product: CAISVGGFGAAFF.

This chain joins TRBV28 and TRBJ1-3; 7 positions agree with TRBD1. Germline V gives CDR1 MDHEN, CDR2 SYDVKM. This CDR3 contains 16 residues. V was pared by 5 bases and J by 0 bases, with 7 bases of the junction left unmatched. The CDR3 nucleotides are TGTGCCAGCAGTACTTCCGGGACAGTCTCTGGAAACACCATATATTTT. It codes for CASSTSGTVSGNTIYF.

The rearrangement links TRBV30 to TRBJ2-6; no reliable D call. The CDR3 is 14 amino acids. Deletions cut 4 bases from V and 1 base from J, with 8 bases between. Per germline, CDR1 GTSNPN and CDR2 SVGIG (reference sequence). CDR3 residues: CAWTRASGANVLTF. Here the CDR3 DNA reads TGTGCCTGGACACGAGCGTCTGGGGCCAACGTCCTGACTTTC.

V and J are TRBV30 and TRBJ1-2; D not certain. This CDR3 comprises 12 residues. Trimming removed 7 bases at V and 2 bases at J, with 11 bases between. Germline CDR1 reads GTSNPN; CDR2 reads SVGIG (reference sequence). The CDR3 spells CAYGLLNYGYTF. The CDR3 coding sequence is TGTGCCTACGGACTTTTAAACTATGGCTACACCTTC.

The chain joins TRBV6-6 to TRBJ1-5; possible D gene TRBD1, 6 bases. The CDR3 is 14 amino acids. Germline V lookup: CDR1 MNHNY, CDR2 SVGAGI (reference sequence). V lost 7 bases to trimming and J lost 4 bases, with 14 bases between them. The CDR3 DNA reads as TGTGCCAGCACCGAGGGGGATTTTAATCAGCCCCAGCATTTT. Amino acid sequence: CASTEGDFNQPQHF.

CDR3 region: CASSLPGGGREKLFF. Here the CDR3 DNA reads TGTGCCAGCAGTTTACCAGGGGGAGGCAGAGAAAAACTGTTTTTT. The V gene is TRBV28, the J gene TRBJ1-4; TRBD1 matches at 7 bases. Trimming removed 2 bases from V and 8 bases from J; junction bases left unmatched: 8. CDR1 and CDR2 from the germline V gene are MDHEN and SYDVKM. The CDR3 runs 15 residues.

This chain joins TRBV11-2 and TRBJ1-4; weak D call: TRBD1 (6 bases). V was clipped by 4 bases and J by 4 bases, with 22 bases between them. Germline CDR1 SGHAT, CDR2 FQNNGV. This CDR3 has 18 amino acids. The DNA of the CDR3 is TGTGCCAGCAGCTCTGAGGCCGGGACACAGAAGCTTAATGAAAAACTGTTTTTT. This gives the protein CASSSEAGTQKLNEKLFF.

Only one count was recorded for this clone. The CDR3 loop reads CASSLVARGVYNEQFF. CDR3 DNA sequence: TGTGCCAGCAGCTTAGTTGCCAGGGGCGTGTACAATGAGCAGTTCTTC. The chain combines TRBV13 with TRBJ2-1, with a possible D match to TRBD1 (6 bases). V dropped 1 base and J dropped 4 bases, with 14 bases sitting between them. Per the germline V gene, CDR1 is PRHDT and CDR2 is FYEKMQ (reference sequence). This CDR3 is built from 16 residues.

The chain employs TRBV2 and TRBJ2-3, with 9 bases identical to TRBD2. J was trimmed by 5 bases and V by 4 bases; bases with no gene match: 7. Germline assignment: CDR1 SNHLY and CDR2 FYNNEI. This CDR3 is built from 15 residues. The CDR3 region is CASSAGGRALDTQYF. CDR3 sequence (DNA): TGTGCCAGCAGTGCGGGCGGGAGGGCCCTAGATACGCAGTATTTT.

The chain joins TRBV7-9 to TRBJ2-1; 9 bases are shared with TRBD1. This CDR3 spans 12 amino acids. V gave up 6 bases and J gave up 8 bases; unmatched junction bases: 2. Per the germline V gene, CDR1 is SEHNR and CDR2 is FQNEAQ (reference sequence). This CDR3 is CASRTGGDEQFF. CDR3 DNA sequence: TGTGCCAGCAGGACAGGGGGGGATGAGCAGTTCTTC.

The chain links TRBV30 to TRBJ1-5; no definite D call. The germline V and J ends were trimmed by 5 bases and 0 bases, with 5 bases remaining between them. The CDR3 contains 12 residues. The germline V gene encodes CDR1 GTSNPN and CDR2 SVGIG (reference sequence). CDR3 sequence: CAWRDSNQPQHF. CDR3 DNA sequence: TGTGCCTGGCGGGATAGCAATCAGCCCCAGCATTTT.

Concerning this clone itself: The same CDR3 arises from other DNA sequences in this sample as well. The chain recombines TRBV19 with TRBJ1-5, with a tentative D call TRBD1 (6 bases). Germline CDR1 LNHDA, CDR2 SQIVND (reference sequence). The CDR3 covers 12 residues. The V and J ends lost 11 bases and 3 bases respectively, with 11 bases between them. The chain's CDR3 is CAGGVSNQPQHF. CDR3 nucleotide sequence: TGTGCCGGGGGCGTTTCCAATCAGCCCCAGCATTTT. Full variable domain (missing parts from reference TRBV19 and TRBJ1-5): DGGITQSPKYLFRKEGQNVTLSCEQNLNHDAMYWYRQDPGQGLRLIYYSQIVNDFQKGDIAEGYSVSREKKESFPLTVTSAQKNPTAFYLCAGGVSNQPQHFGDGTRLSIL.

The chain couples TRBV29-1 to TRBJ2-7; 13 bases map to TRBD2. Trimming cost V 6 bases and J 6 bases; bases outside gene matches: 11. Germline CDR1 SQVTM, CDR2 ANQGSEA. There are 15 residues in the CDR3. In DNA form, the CDR3 reads TGCAGCGTCGGGACTAGCGGGACTACCCTCCCCGAGCAGTACTTC. It codes for CSVGTSGTTLPEQYF.

J is TRBJ1-6 and V is TRBV12-3 or TRBV12-4; D gene ambiguous. V dropped 5 bases and J dropped 6 bases, with 5 bases sitting between them. The CDR3 contains 12 residues. The CDR3 DNA reads TGTGCCAGCAGTGCGAGTAATTCACCCCTCCACTTT. Translation gives CASSASNSPLHF.

This clone is a singleton in its sample. This sequence joins TRBV25-1 and TRBJ1-1, with a weak D call TRBD1 (5 bases). This CDR3 is built from 12 residues. Germline V gene sequence: CDR1 MGHDK, CDR2 SYGVNS. The V gene lost 8 bases and the J gene lost 4 bases, with 11 bases spanning the gap. The CDR3: CASDYGGTEAFF. The CDR3 DNA reads TGTGCCAGCGACTACGGGGGCACTGAAGCTTTCTTT.